The 16 T cell receptor beta chains listed next were all sequenced from one sample in a study of cytomegalovirus exposure and HLA in healthy donors. Use of 60 Vbeta and 13 Jbeta primers characterized the PCR. The table came from immunoSEQ multiplex PCR; TCRdb's copy has only in-frame clones and leaves some out. This table holds some 82,000 clones. Sequenced sample: PBMCs. These TCRs come from a woman in her thirties in good health and CMV-seronegative.

The chain is built from TRBV6-1 and TRBJ2-3, with a possible D match to TRBD2 (7 bases). This CDR3 has 15 amino acids. Germline CDR1 is MNHNS and CDR2 is SASEGT. V was shortened by 4 bases and J by 1 base, with 12 bases between the two germline ends. CDR3 protein: CASSGAGARTDTQYF. The CDR3 DNA is TGTGCCAGCAGTGGGGCGGGGGCCCGCACAGATACGCAGTATTTT.

This chain connects TRBV5-5 to TRBJ2-7; a possible D gene is TRBD1 (6 bases). Germline values: CDR1 SGHKS, CDR2 YYEKEE (reference sequence). The CDR3 has 15 amino acids. V was shortened by 0 bases and J by 6 bases, with 16 bases between the two germline ends. CDR3: CASSLELGGPREQYF. The CDR3 DNA reads as TGTGCCAGCAGCTTGGAACTTGGGGGCCCCCGCGAGCAGTACTTC.

The chain carries TRBV18 and TRBJ1-2; TRBD1 agrees at 8 bases. The V gene end was trimmed by 0 bases and the J gene end by 8 bases; junction bases not matched to a gene: 8. Germline assignment: CDR1 KGHSH and CDR2 LQKENI. The CDR3 runs to 15 residues. CDR3 protein: CASSPPTGAGKGYTF. For the CDR3, the DNA is TGTGCCAGCTCACCACCGACAGGGGCAGGAAAGGGCTACACCTTC.

This chain joins TRBV28 and TRBJ2-3, with a weak D call TRBD1 (6 bases). V was cut by 0 bases and J by 5 bases, with 9 bases left in between. This CDR3 has 14 amino acids. Germline V lookup: CDR1 MDHEN, CDR2 SYDVKM. The CDR3 sequence is CASSLWGAGDTQYF. CDR3 coding DNA: TGTGCCAGCAGTTTATGGGGGGCGGGAGATACGCAGTATTTT.

J is TRBJ2-3 and V is TRBV10-2; no definite D call. The CDR3 length is 14 residues. V was clipped by 6 bases and J by 2 bases, with 12 bases between them. Germline CDR1 and CDR2: WSHSY and SAAADI. CDR3: CASRLVRDTDTQYF. The CDR3 nucleotides read TGCGCCAGCAGGCTAGTGCGTGACACAGATACGCAGTATTTT.

The chain joins TRBV2 to TRBJ1-2; D is possibly TRBD1 (5 bases). The CDR3 totals 13 residues. CDR1 is SNHLY, CDR2 FYNNEI, per germline. The germline V and J ends were trimmed by 4 bases and 8 bases, with 14 bases remaining between them. CDR3: CASSALRAGGYTF. DNA for the CDR3: TGTGCCAGCAGTGCCCTCAGGGCAGGAGGCTACACCTTC.

This chain links TRBV20-1 with TRBJ2-5; tentative D call: TRBD2 (6 bases). The V gene's germline CDR1 is DFQATT and CDR2 SNEGSKA (reference sequence). The CDR3 covers 11 residues. The germline V and J ends were trimmed by 5 bases and 9 bases, with 13 bases remaining between them. For the CDR3, the DNA is TGCAGTGCTGGGACTTCAACGGCCCAGTACTTC. It codes for CSAGTSTAQYF.

The chain recombines TRBV7-8 with TRBJ1-5; weak D call: TRBD1 (6 bases). V gave up 8 bases and J gave up 4 bases, with 12 bases separating them. This CDR3 comprises 13 residues. The germline V gene has CDR1 SGHVS and CDR2 FQNEAQ. The CDR3 DNA reads as TGTGCCAGCGGGAGGGGGGGGAATCAGCCCCAGCATTTT. This sequence encodes CASGRGGNQPQHF.

The chain combines TRBV25-1 with TRBJ1-1; maybe TRBD1 (5 bases). Germline V gene sequence: CDR1 MGHDK, CDR2 SYGVNS. This CDR3 contains 13 residues. V was shortened by 3 bases and J by 4 bases, with 9 bases between the two germline ends. The CDR3 nucleotides read TGTGCCAGCAGTGAGGTGGGGCGCACTGAAGCTTTCTTT. Protein sequence: CASSEVGRTEAFF.

This chain links TRBV11-1 with TRBJ2-7, with 10 bases aligning to TRBD2. Looked up from germline, CDR1 is SGHAT and CDR2 is FQDESV (reference sequence). The CDR3 runs to 15 residues. V dropped 1 base and J dropped 0; count of bases not matched to a gene: 0. The CDR3 protein is CASSLGLAGSYEQYF. The CDR3 DNA reads TGTGCCAGCAGCTTAGGACTAGCGGGCTCCTACGAGCAGTACTTC.

The V gene is TRBV5-4, the J gene TRBJ1-2; a possible D gene is TRBD1 (5 bases). Looked up from germline, CDR1 is SGHNT and CDR2 is YYREEE (reference sequence). Trimming pared 6 bases from V and 3 bases from J, leaving 18 bases between. This CDR3 spans 15 amino acids. The CDR3 DNA reads as TGTGCCAGCATGAGCGTGACAGATCCCTACTATGGCTACACCTTC. It yields the protein CASMSVTDPYYGYTF.

The chain carries TRBV30 and TRBJ2-1, with 7 bases matching TRBD2. There are 15 residues in the CDR3. V trimming: 1 base; J trimming: 5 bases; junction bases outside the gene matches: 8. Germline CDR1 and CDR2: GTSNPN and SVGIG (reference sequence). The chain's CDR3 is CAWSAQRGLHNEQFF. The CDR3 coding sequence is TGTGCCTGGAGTGCCCAGCGGGGACTACACAATGAGCAGTTCTTC. Supplemented by reference TRBV30 and TRBJ2-1, the full variable domain reads SQTIHQWPATLVQPVGSPLSLECTVEGTSNPNLYWYRQAAGRGLQLLFYSVGIGQISSEVPQNLSASRPQDRQFILSSKKLLLSDSGFYLCAWSAQRGLHNEQFFGPGTRLTVL.

The chain employs TRBV27 and TRBJ2-4, with D tentatively TRBD2 (5 bases). Germline V gives CDR1 MNHEY, CDR2 SMNVEV (reference sequence). The CDR3 is 17 amino acids. Trimming took 2 bases from V and 2 from J, leaving 16 bases between them. The CDR3 nucleotides are TGTGCCAGCAGTTTAAACCGGGGATCATTGACCAAAAACATTCAGTACTTC. Translated, it gives CASSLNRGSLTKNIQYF.

This chain connects TRBV19 to TRBJ1-1; D remains ambiguous. The V end was cut by 3 bases, the J end by 3 bases, with 11 bases between. The germline V gene encodes CDR1 LNHDA and CDR2 SQIVND (reference sequence). This CDR3 has 14 residues. CDR3 coding DNA: TGTGCCAGTAGTATGCCCGGTTCGTACACTGAAGCTTTCTTT. This gives the protein CASSMPGSYTEAFF.

The CDR3 region is CASRSNRGGGTEAFF. Written as DNA, the CDR3 is TGTGCCAGCAGATCTAACCGGGGGGGCGGAACTGAAGCTTTCTTT. The chain has TRBV6-1 and TRBJ1-1, with D maybe TRBD1 (6 bases). Germline CDR1 reads MNHNS; CDR2 reads SASEGT. The CDR3 is 15 residues long. Deletions cut 6 bases from V and 5 bases from J, with 19 bases between.

The chain combines TRBV5-1 with TRBJ1-2, with TRBD1 matching over 9 bases. V dropped 0 bases and J dropped 6; count of bases not matched to a gene: 9. Germline V gives CDR1 SGHRS, CDR2 YFSETQ. CDR3 length: 16 amino acids. The CDR3 DNA is TGCGCCAGCAGCTTGGGCCTAGGGACAGGGTTCGATGGCTACACCTTC. This sequence encodes CASSLGLGTGFDGYTF.